This is a list of T cell receptor beta chains from one sample in a study of regulatory T cells in long-lasting Graves disease. MiXCR, run by TCRdb on the multiplex PCR reads, gives a single entry per CDR3 protein. The sample yields 620,000 or so distinct CDR3 sequences, around 15% seen once. Another study also made use of these data, one on T cells in Graves' hyperthyroidism and ophthalmopathy.

The sequencing here drew on peripheral blood mononuclear cells (PBMCs), taken at new diagnosis, from a patient treated with antithyroid drugs. Source of these receptors: a woman in her twenties or thirties with Graves disease. The CDR3 runs from the conserved cysteine through the conserved F or W. A D gene is named only where the DNA matches it firmly. Not every row has a clone size; where given, it reads once, few, many or a size class.

-,TRBV7-2,many,TRBJ2-5,CASSLAGGWETQYF,TGTGCCAGCAGCTTAGCTGGGGGGTGGGAGACCCAGTACTTC
TRBD1,TRBV7-8,-,TRBJ1-4,CASSLEGQTNEKLFF,TGTGCCAGCAGCTTAGAGGGACAGACTAATGAAAAACTGTTTTTT
-,TRBV7-9,many,TRBJ2-1,CASSAQPTNEQFF,TGTGCCAGCAGCGCCCAACCGACCAATGAGCAGTTCTTC
-,TRBV7-9,many,TRBJ1-4,CASSLDEQREKLFF,TGTGCCAGCAGCTTAGACGAACAGAGGGAAAAACTGTTTTTT
TRBD1,TRBV9,-,TRBJ2-1,CASSTGQGSYNEQFF,TGTGCCAGCAGCACGGGACAGGGTAGCTACAATGAGCAGTTCTTC
TRBD1,TRBV7-8,many,TRBJ1-2,CASSSGGQGFENYGYTF,TGTGCCAGCAGCTCGGGGGGACAGGGTTTCGAGAACTATGGCTACACCTTC
TRBD2,TRBV28,many,TRBJ2-1,CASSPHSGSNEQFF,TGTGCCAGCAGCCCACATAGCGGGAGCAATGAGCAGTTCTTC
-,TRBV20-1,many,TRBJ2-7,CSANHVAASYEQYF,TGCAGTGCTAACCACGTAGCGGCCTCCTACGAGCAGTACTTC
-,TRBV28,many,TRBJ1-1,CASSGGAGNTEAFF,TGTGCCAGCAGTGGGGGGGCTGGGAACACTGAAGCTTTCTTT
-,TRBV20-1,many,TRBJ1-5,CSVRGANQPQHF,TGCAGTGTTAGGGGGGCCAATCAGCCCCAGCATTTT
TRBD2,TRBV28,few,TRBJ2-7,CASSPPGLAGDQRVQYF,TGTGCCAGCAGCCCCCCGGGACTAGCGGGAGATCAACGGGTGCAGTACTTC
-,TRBV6-1,-,TRBJ2-4,CASRRWADIQYF,TGTGCCAGCAGAAGGTGGGCAGACATTCAGTACTTC
TRBD2,TRBV7-2,many,TRBJ2-1,CASTAGTSYNEQFF,TGTGCCAGCACCGCCGGGACTAGCTACAATGAGCAGTTCTTC
-,TRBV10-3,few,TRBJ2-7,CATTTRETSAEQYF,TGTGCCACAACCACCCGGGAGACTAGTGCCGAGCAGTACTTC
TRBD1,TRBV27,many,TRBJ1-6,CASSPGTVPSSPLHF,TGTGCCAGCAGCCCCGGGACAGTCCCTTCCTCACCCCTCCACTTT
TRBD1,TRBV5-1,few,TRBJ1-2,CASRAGGTYGYTF,TGCGCCAGCAGGGCAGGGGGCACCTATGGCTACACCTTC
-,TRBV20-1,-,TRBJ1-5,CSARPIRGESNQPQHF,TGCAGTGCTAGACCTATTCGGGGGGAGAGCAATCAGCCCCAGCATTTT
TRBD2,TRBV7-3,-,TRBJ2-7,CASSLTPGLAGGGEQYF,TGTGCCAGCAGCTTAACCCCGGGACTAGCGGGAGGGGGCGAGCAGTACTTC
-,TRBV28,many,TRBJ2-3,CASSHRDLSTDTQYF,TGTGCCAGCAGCCACCGGGACTTGAGCACAGATACGCAGTATTTT
-,TRBV11-1,-,TRBJ2-2,CASSPWRTTNTGELFF,TGTGCCAGCAGCCCCTGGAGAACGACGAACACCGGGGAGCTGTTTTTT
-,TRBV25-1,few,TRBJ1-5,CASSQGRWDQPQHF,TGTGCCAGCAGCCAAGGACGGTGGGATCAGCCCCAGCATTTT
-,TRBV5-1,few,TRBJ1-1,CASSLKFETEAFF,TGCGCCAGCAGCTTGAAGTTCGAGACTGAAGCTTTCTTT
-,TRBV7-8,many,TRBJ2-1,CASSPRPGTGSPGEQFF,TGTGCCAGCAGCCCCCGTCCTGGGACTGGCTCTCCCGGTGAGCAGTTCTTC
-,TRBV28,many,TRBJ1-5,CASSSAGTTPNQPQHF,TGTGCCAGCAGTTCGGCCGGGACAACCCCCAATCAGCCCCAGCATTTT
-,TRBV18,-,TRBJ1-2,CASSPPDSPYYGYTF,TGTGCCAGCTCACCACCGGACAGTCCTTACTATGGCTACACCTTC
-,TRBV20-1,many,TRBJ1-1,CSARRGAVNTEAFF,TGCAGTGCTAGGCGGGGGGCCGTGAACACTGAAGCTTTCTTT
TRBD2,TRBV19,-,TRBJ2-1,CASSTGTSLWGEQFF,TGTGCCAGTAGTACCGGGACTAGCTTGTGGGGGGAGCAGTTCTTC
TRBD1,TRBV7-9,-,TRBJ2-5,CASSPRDSRETQYF,TGTGCCAGCAGCCCAAGGGACAGCCGAGAGACCCAGTACTTC
-,TRBV4-1,many,TRBJ1-6,CASSLEWGNSPLHF,TGCGCCAGCAGCTTGGAGTGGGGTAATTCACCCCTCCACTTT
TRBD1,TRBV30,-,TRBJ2-7,CAWKGQGLQQYF,TGTGCCTGGAAGGGACAGGGGTTACAGCAGTACTTC
-,TRBV6-1,many,TRBJ1-1,CASMRSMNTEAFF,TGTGCCAGCATGAGGTCCATGAACACTGAAGCTTTCTTT
TRBD1,TRBV6-1,many,TRBJ1-2,CASTWTGRTSYGYTF,TGTGCCAGTACCTGGACAGGGCGCACGTCTTATGGCTACACCTTC